The 7 T cell receptor beta chains reported below all come from one sample, sequenced in a study of patients and donors after allogeneic stem cell transplantation (TCRdb year 2020). Libraries were constructed by RT-PCR. Sequenced using a NextSeq 550. Through fastp at Q25 and MiXCR, TCRdb rebuilt clones from the public reads, retaining in-frame beta chains. Rows with one shared CDR3 protein collapse into an entry with the most common genes and DNA. Here the sample has tens of thousands of distinct CDR3 sequences; around 46% occur a single time. 50% to 75% of the sample rests with the top ten. The sample was blood, either unsorted or a sorted T cell fraction (not recorded which). Receptors originate from a human donor who was either an allogeneic HSCT recipient or a stem cell or donor lymphocyte infusion donor (not recorded which). It is not recorded whose cells these are; they may come from a transplant donor.

This clonotype came up once. V usage is TRBV28 and J usage is TRBJ1-1; D gene uncertain. V was cut by 5 bases and J by 2 bases, with 18 bases left in between. This CDR3 is 16 amino acids long. Germline CDR1 is MDHEN and CDR2 is SYDVKM. The DNA of the CDR3 is TGTGCCAGCAGTCCATGTTTGACACCGAGAAACACTGAAGCTTTCTTT. It codes for CASSPCLTPRNTEAFF.

This clonotype was found a few times. The chain has TRBV6-2 or TRBV6-3 and TRBJ1-5, with D tentatively TRBD1 (5 bases). Germline CDR1 MNHEY, CDR2 SVGEGT. The V gene lost 5 bases and the J gene lost 0 bases, with 14 bases spanning the gap. The CDR3 is 16 residues long. CDR3 in amino acids: CASSKRTKYSNQPQHF. The CDR3 DNA sequence: TGTGCCAGCAGTAAGCGGACAAAGTATAGCAATCAGCCCCAGCATTTT.

V gene TRBV10-3 combines with J gene TRBJ1-2; the match to TRBD1 covers 11 bases. Germline V lookup: CDR1 ENHRY, CDR2 SYGVKD. Unmatched junction bases numbered 7, after V lost 10 bases and J lost 3 bases. There are 14 residues in the CDR3. The CDR3 DNA is TGTGCCACCTGGTGGGACAGGGGGGACTATGGCTACACCTTC. This translates into CATWWDRGDYGYTF.

There are a few counts of this clonotype. This sequence joins TRBV20-1 and TRBJ1-1, with TRBD1 matching 10 bases. Germline V gives CDR1 DFQATT, CDR2 SNEGSKA (reference sequence). There are 11 residues in the CDR3. V lost 3 bases to trimming and J lost 10 bases; unmatched junction nucleotides: 2. This chain's CDR3 is CSARRDRGAFF. As DNA, the CDR3 is TGCAGTGCTAGGAGGGACAGGGGAGCTTTCTTT.

This clonotype turned up a few times. The chain is built from TRBV7-8 and TRBJ1-2; D unresolved. Germline V gene data show CDR1 as SGHVS and CDR2 as FQNEAQ. This CDR3 contains 14 residues. V was cut by 3 bases and J by 4 bases, with 12 bases left in between. For the CDR3, the DNA is TGTGCCAGCAGCTTTAGTCGTCAGACCTATGGCTACACCTTC. It codes for CASSFSRQTYGYTF.

The V and J genes are TRBV3-1 and TRBJ1-1; TRBD1 matches at 10 bases. This CDR3 has 15 amino acids. V gave up 1 base and J gave up 4 bases; unmatched junction bases: 3. Per the germline V gene, CDR1 is LGHDT and CDR2 is YNNKEL (reference sequence). DNA of the CDR3: TGTGCCAGCAGCCAAGGACAGGGGGCCCTCACTGAAGCTTTCTTT. Its translation is CASSQGQGALTEAFF.

The chain links TRBV5-1 to TRBJ2-1, with D unclear. This CDR3 spans 14 amino acids. Trimming stripped 0 bases from V and 4 bases from J, with 8 bases between. Germline V gene data show CDR1 as SGHRS and CDR2 as YFSETQ. The CDR3 is CASSLEHPYNEQFF. For the CDR3, the DNA is TGCGCCAGCAGCTTGGAACATCCATACAATGAGCAGTTCTTC.